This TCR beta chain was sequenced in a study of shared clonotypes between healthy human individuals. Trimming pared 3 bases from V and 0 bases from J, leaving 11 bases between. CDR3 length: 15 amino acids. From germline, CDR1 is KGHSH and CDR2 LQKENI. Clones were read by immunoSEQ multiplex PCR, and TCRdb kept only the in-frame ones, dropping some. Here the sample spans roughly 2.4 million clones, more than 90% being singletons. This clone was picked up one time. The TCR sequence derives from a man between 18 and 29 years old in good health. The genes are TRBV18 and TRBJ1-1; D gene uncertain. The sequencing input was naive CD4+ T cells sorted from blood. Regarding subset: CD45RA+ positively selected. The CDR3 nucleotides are TGTGCCAGCTCACCCTCGCCGGGGATGAACACTGAAGCTTTCTTT. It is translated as CASSPSPGMNTEAFF.